This entry lists 25 T cell receptor beta chains sequenced from one sample in a study of control samples from healthy donors and cancer patients (TCRdb year 2020). Receptor amplification or capture employed the immunoSEQ multiplex PCR assay. TCRdb obtained this table from immuneACCESS and retained in-frame rearrangements with V and J assigned. These tables miss some clones; where compared with another copy, unresolved V genes account for less than half of the shortfall, and the remainder is unexplained. The sample table lists under 150,000 clones, roughly 89% of them with a count of one. The ten top clones hold around 11% of the sample. Sequenced sample: blood. Receptors originate from a man aged 25 to 40 in good health.

The chain carries TRBV9 and TRBJ2-3, with 8 bases that match TRBD2. After removal of 0 bases from V and 3 bases from J, the junction contained 6 bases not matched to a gene. Germline CDR1 SGDLS, CDR2 YYNGEE. The CDR3 runs 16 residues. This CDR3 is CASSVEPGLVTDTQYF. DNA of the CDR3: TGTGCCAGCAGCGTAGAACCGGGACTAGTAACAGATACGCAGTATTTT.

The chain couples TRBV28 to TRBJ2-2; perhaps D is TRBD1 or TRBD2 (5 bases each). Per germline, CDR1 MDHEN and CDR2 SYDVKM. The CDR3 has 14 amino acids. The V end was cut by 7 bases, the J end by 3 bases, with 12 bases between. As DNA, the CDR3 is TGTGCCAGCAACGGGGCGTTGGACACCGGGGAGCTGTTTTTT. The encoded protein is CASNGALDTGELFF.

The chain has TRBV6-5 and TRBJ2-1, with TRBD2 matching over 7 bases. CDR3 length: 14 residues. Germline V gene lookup returns CDR1 MNHEY and CDR2 SVGAGI. V gave up 8 bases and J gave up 5 bases; unmatched junction bases: 9. The CDR3 reads CASSWGEGNNEQFF. The CDR3, as DNA: TGTGCCAGCTCATGGGGGGAGGGGAACAATGAGCAGTTCTTC.

The rearrangement joins TRBV28 to TRBJ1-2, with 7 bases matching TRBD1. Germline CDR1 reads MDHEN; CDR2 reads SYDVKM. The CDR3 runs to 15 residues. The V segment lost 6 bases and the J segment 3 bases; nucleotides outside the gene matches: 10. The CDR3 reads CASRLQGRGDYGYTF. As DNA, the CDR3 is TGTGCCAGCAGGCTACAGGGGCGCGGGGACTATGGCTACACCTTC.

The J gene is TRBJ2-3, the V gene TRBV5-1; D might be TRBD1 or TRBD2, each matching 5 bases. Germline-derived CDR1 and CDR2 are SGHRS and YFSETQ. With 1 base removed from V and 4 bases from J, the gap between germline ends came to 16 bases. There are 16 residues in the CDR3. CDR3 sequence reads: CASSLLGETRPDTQYF. Here the CDR3 DNA reads TGCGCCAGCAGCTTGTTGGGGGAAACCCGTCCAGATACGCAGTATTTT.

The J gene is TRBJ1-2, the V gene TRBV5-6; no clear D gene. Trimming pared 0 bases from V and 0 bases from J, leaving 12 bases between. Germline loops: CDR1 SGHDT, CDR2 YYEEEE. CDR3 length: 16 amino acids. The CDR3 DNA follows: TGTGCCAGCAGCTTGGAGGGTCGGAGCTCTAACTATGGCTACACCTTC. Its protein product is CASSLEGRSSNYGYTF.

The J gene is TRBJ2-3, the V gene TRBV30, with D perhaps TRBD2 (6 bases). This CDR3 is 16 amino acids long. Germline V lookup: CDR1 GTSNPN, CDR2 SVGIG (reference sequence). The germline V and J ends were trimmed by 1 base and 5 bases, with 19 bases remaining between them. The CDR3 DNA sequence: TGTGCCTGGAGTGGTTCGGGAGAGAGTGCGGGAGATACGCAGTATTTT. It specifies CAWSGSGESAGDTQYF. Looking up the rest from reference TRBV30 and TRBJ2-3 gives the full variable domain: SQTIHQWPATLVQPVGSPLSLECTVEGTSNPNLYWYRQAAGRGLQLLFYSVGIGQISSEVPQNLSASRPQDRQFILSSKKLLLSDSGFYLCAWSGSGESAGDTQYFGPGTRLTVL.

Details on this clone: The germline gene is not matched at one end of the junction; a read error may be the cause. The chain combines TRBV11-3 with TRBJ1-2; TRBD1 might be the D (6 bases). The germline CDR1 and CDR2 sequences are SGHNT and YENEEA. CDR3 size: 18 residues. This CDR3 is CASSIEPSNRVKLDGYTF. DNA for the CDR3: TGTGCCAGCAGCATAGAACCGTCGAACAGGGTCAAGTTGGATGGCTACACCTTC.

The rearrangement links TRBV3-1 (or the pseudogene TRBV3-2) to TRBJ1-1, with a weak D call TRBD1 (5 bases). V was trimmed by 0 bases and J by 5 bases, leaving 13 bases between them. Germline CDR1 reads LGHDT; CDR2 reads YNNKEL (reference sequence). This CDR3 contains 15 residues. The CDR3 is CASSQESGGFTEAFF. Written as DNA, the CDR3 is TGTGCCAGCAGCCAAGAAAGTGGGGGTTTTACTGAAGCTTTCTTT.

V gene TRBV25-1 combines with J gene TRBJ2-5; 11 nucleotides align to TRBD2. The V gene's germline CDR1 is MGHDK and CDR2 SYGVNS. The CDR3 spans 16 residues. V lost 3 bases to trimming and J lost 2 bases; unmatched junction nucleotides: 5. The chain's CDR3 is CASSDTGLAEQETQYF. Written as DNA, the CDR3 is TGTGCCAGCAGTGATACGGGACTAGCGGAACAAGAGACCCAGTACTTC.

The chain combines TRBV6-5 with TRBJ1-2, with 7 positions matching TRBD1. Germline CDR1 MNHEY, CDR2 SVGAGI. V trimming: 6 bases; J trimming: 12 bases; junction bases outside the gene matches: 13. The CDR3 is 13 amino acids. The DNA for the CDR3 is TGTGCCAGCAGCGCCGGGACAGCGCCTATGAACACCTTC. This translates into CASSAGTAPMNTF.

As to this clone: Additional DNA sequences in this sample encode the identical CDR3. J is TRBJ2-7 and V is TRBV6-5, with D perhaps given as TRBD1 or TRBD2 (7 bases each). The CDR3 runs 15 residues. CDR1 is MNHEY and CDR2 is SVGAGI in the germline V gene. Trimming removed 0 bases from V and 1 base from J, with 10 bases in between. CDR3 DNA sequence: TGTGCCAGCAGTTACTCGCAGGGGGGGTCCTACGAGCAGTACTTC. Amino acids: CASSYSQGGSYEQYF.

The gene calls are TRBV6-1 and TRBJ2-1; TRBD2 is a possible D gene (6 bases). Looked up from germline, CDR1 is MNHNS and CDR2 is SASEGT. The CDR3 spans 14 residues. Between the trimmed V and J ends, which lost 3 bases and 4 bases, there was a span of 10 bases. This chain's CDR3 is CASSDGEAYNEQFF. In nucleotides, the CDR3 is TGTGCCAGCAGTGACGGGGAGGCGTACAATGAGCAGTTCTTC.

The rearrangement links TRBV21-1 to TRBJ1-2. TRBV21-1 is deemed a pseudogene. This CDR3 is 13 amino acids long. CDR3 coding DNA: TGTGCCAGCAGCAAAGTAAGAGAGGATGGCTACACCTTC. It translates to CASSKVREDGYTF.

The chain is built from TRBV7-8 and TRBJ1-5; D may be TRBD1 (6 bases). Per the germline V gene, CDR1 is SGHVS and CDR2 is FQNEAQ. This CDR3 contains 16 residues. Trimming took off 3 bases at V and 1 base at J, with 13 bases between the two ends. The CDR3 is CASSFAGAESNQPQHF. In nucleotides, the CDR3 is TGTGCCAGCAGCTTTGCAGGGGCCGAGAGCAATCAGCCCCAGCATTTT.

The gene calls are TRBV30 and TRBJ1-5; TRBD1 matches at 8 bases. Losses at the gene ends were 0 bases for V and 6 bases for J; bases not matched to a gene: 7. CDR1 is GTSNPN and CDR2 is SVGIG in the germline V gene (reference sequence). The CDR3 loop spans 15 amino acids. The CDR3 DNA sequence: TGTGCCTGGAGTGTACAGGGGGTGGCTCGTCAGCCCCAGCATTTT. Translating gives CAWSVQGVARQPQHF. The variable domain in full, completed from reference TRBV30 and TRBJ1-5, reads SQTIHQWPATLVQPVGSPLSLECTVEGTSNPNLYWYRQAAGRGLQLLFYSVGIGQISSEVPQNLSASRPQDRQFILSSKKLLLSDSGFYLCAWSVQGVARQPQHFGDGTRLSIL.

V is TRBV15 and J is TRBJ1-4, with 8 bases fitting TRBD1. The germline gives CDR1 LNHNV, CDR2 YYDKDF (reference sequence). The CDR3 covers 16 residues. Trimming at V came to 0 bases and at J to 8 bases, leaving 8 bases not matched to a gene. CDR3 sequence: CATSRDRGQVYEKLFF. The CDR3 nucleotides read TGTGCCACCAGCAGAGATCGGGGACAGGTCTACGAAAAACTGTTTTTT.

This clone was detected once. This chain uses TRBV30 with TRBJ2-7; 11 positions agree with TRBD2. Germline V CDR1 and CDR2: GTSNPN, SVGIG (reference sequence). The V gene end was trimmed by 0 bases and the J gene end by 3 bases; junction bases not matched to a gene: 10. The CDR3 extends over 17 amino acids. The CDR3 region has the DNA TGTGCCTGGAGTGTAAGCGGGCTTAGCGGGAGGGTCTACGAGCAGTACTTC. Its translation: CAWSVSGLSGRVYEQYF.

V usage is TRBV5-1 and J usage is TRBJ1-1; 9 positions agree with TRBD1. The CDR3 covers 13 residues. Unmatched junction bases numbered 3, after V lost 4 bases and J lost 5 bases. CDR1 is SGHRS, CDR2 YFSETQ, per germline. In nucleotides, the CDR3 is TGCGCCAGCAGCGGGACAGGGCGGACTGAAGCTTTCTTT. Encoded protein: CASSGTGRTEAFF.

V and J are TRBV7-9 and TRBJ2-2; 9 bases map to TRBD2. V lost 1 base and J lost 1; bases outside the gene matches: 1. The germline CDR1 and CDR2 sequences are SEHNR and FQNEAQ (reference sequence). This CDR3 has 16 amino acids. This CDR3 is CASSLGAGGNTGELFF. The CDR3 coding sequence is TGTGCCAGCAGCTTAGGAGCGGGAGGGAACACCGGGGAGCTGTTTTTT.

The CDR3 here is CASSYRDRGLIYEQYF. The CDR3 DNA is TGTGCCAGCAGTTATCGGGACAGGGGTTTGATCTACGAGCAGTACTTC. The chain employs TRBV27 and TRBJ2-7; TRBD1 agrees at 10 bases. This CDR3 is built from 16 residues. CDR1 is MNHEY, CDR2 SMNVEV, per germline (reference sequence). J lost 3 bases, V lost 4 bases, and 9 bases had no gene match.

V usage is TRBV14 and J usage is TRBJ1-3; 9 bases match TRBD1. V lost 0 bases, J lost 8 bases, and 2 bases stayed unmatched. This CDR3 has 14 amino acids. CDR1 and CDR2 from the germline V gene are SGHDN and FVKESK. As DNA, the CDR3 is TGTGCCAGCAGCCAAGAGGACAGGGGACACACCATATATTTT. Encoded protein: CASSQEDRGHTIYF.

This chain uses TRBV6-6 with TRBJ2-7; the match to TRBD1 covers 10 bases. V trimming: 4 bases; J trimming: 5 bases; junction bases outside the gene matches: 8. The germline V gene encodes CDR1 MNHNY and CDR2 SVGAGI (reference sequence). The CDR3 sequence is 15 residues long. The CDR3 region is CASSFPLGTGDEQYF. Here the CDR3 DNA reads TGTGCCAGCAGTTTTCCCTTAGGGACAGGGGACGAGCAGTACTTC.

Only one count was recorded for this clone. V and J are TRBV28 and TRBJ2-7, with TRBD2 matching over 10 bases. J lost 2 bases, V lost 5 bases, and 6 bases had no gene match. The CDR3 consists of 15 residues. From germline, CDR1 is MDHEN and CDR2 SYDVKM. CDR3 protein: CASSKTSGRPYEQYF. CDR3 sequence (DNA): TGTGCCAGCAGTAAGACTAGCGGGCGCCCCTACGAGCAGTACTTC.

The rearrangement links TRBV5-6 to TRBJ2-3; D is ambiguous. The CDR3 is 12 residues long. CDR1 is SGHDT and CDR2 is YYEEEE in the germline V gene. V dropped 7 bases and J dropped 6 bases, with 12 bases sitting between them. The CDR3 nucleotides read TGTGCCAGCTCCCAAATCCCTGATACGCAGTATTTT. Protein sequence: CASSQIPDTQYF.